These T cell receptor beta chains were read from a single sample in a study of regulatory T cells in long-lasting Graves disease. TCRdb reprocessed the multiplex PCR reads with MiXCR, giving one entry per CDR3 protein. The sample lists over 400,000 distinct CDR3 sequences; around 15% were seen once. These data were also reused for a study on T cells in Graves' hyperthyroidism and ophthalmopathy.

Material: peripheral blood mononuclear cells (PBMCs), obtained at new diagnosis, from a patient treated with antithyroid drugs. These receptors were obtained from a woman between 50 and 59 years old with Graves disease. Both conserved end residues are part of each CDR3. Clone size is not always given. Where it is, it says once, few, many or a class for expanded clones.

-,13,TRBV5-1,CASSFQREETQYF
many,12,TRBV30,CAADRGLYGYTF
many,14,TRBV9,CASSVAVQGDGYTF
-,15,TRBV2,CASSRPGDRDYGYTF
many,20,TRBV12-3/TRBV12-4,CASSLGTSGRARGVSDTQYF
many,16,TRBV6-2/TRBV6-3,CASSKTSGRFLDTQYF
-,15,TRBV6-1,CASSAGGGVGNEQFF
once,16,TRBV4-1,CASSEEVTRAGETQYF
many,12,TRBV10-3,CAIRQGNTEAFF
-,16,TRBV6-1,CASSIPPGLEEETQYF
many,15,TRBV28,CASSIGTLNTGELFF
many,15,TRBV28,CASSEIAESSYEQYF
many,15,TRBV12-3/TRBV12-4,CASSLRRAVGSEAFF
many,17,TRBV11-2,CASSSYLDRGRSYEQYF
many,13,TRBV10-3,CAISRQGNTEAFF
many,10,TRBV2,CASSARQAFF
many,15,TRBV19,CASNLPSTGGNEQFF
few,12,TRBV28,CASSFSQLTQYF
-,12,TRBV18,CASSPAVSEQYF
-,14,TRBV7-9,CASISGNAYNEQFF
-,15,TRBV19,CASSMRAGGPNEQFF
many,13,TRBV12-3/TRBV12-4,CASSLSRGKEQFF
-,16,TRBV18,CASSPRSRSGADTQYF
many,14,TRBV7-2,CASSPGQGLHEQYF
many,12,TRBV6-5,CASSYLTDTQYF
few,16,TRBV4-2,CASSQEAGTGYTEAFF
-,12,TRBV7-2,CASAGTFYEQYF
many,15,TRBV28,CASSFPSGGAYEQYF
many,12,TRBV28,CASRLLNTEAFF
many,16,TRBV28,CASSLWGLGGANVLTF
few,16,TRBV18,CASSPTGTSVSYEQYF
-,16,TRBV7-6,CASSFQSGVTNEKLFF
many,15,TRBV28,CASSSTAGSAYEQYF
-,16,TRBV13,CASSPRQGAQGETQYF
many,13,TRBV7-2,CASSSLGPTTQYF
many,16,TRBV28,CASSLDRGPPTGELFF
-,14,TRBV5-6,CASSLVGRSETQYF
many,18,TRBV29-1,CSVVGGTSGRTPWNEQFF
few,12,TRBV7-3,CASSLSLHEQYF
-,15,TRBV5-6,CASSLGVTAYNEQFF
-,13,TRBV6-1,CASSGDRARGYTF
many,16,TRBV5-1,CASSSGTSVVTGELFF
many,15,TRBV5-1,CASSWGEREKDEQYF
many,14,TRBV28,CASKSGQGNQPQHF
few,12,TRBV27,CASSSLRNEQFF
many,15,TRBV11-2,CASSSRDSPWWGYTF
many,14,TRBV28,CASSLWDREGGYTF
-,13,TRBV3-1,CASSHSGSQPQHF
many,17,TRBV5-1,CASSLFSGLSTVDEQFF
many,18,TRBV29-1,CSVEEDPSVVAAYNEQFF